This T cell receptor (beta chain) was identified during a study of PD-1 blockade in classical Hodgkin lymphoma (dated by TCRdb to 2018 to 2020). The study in broad terms: Nivolumab dosing was 3 mg/kg intravenously every 2 weeks, continuing until either disease progression or unacceptable toxicity. The study used TCR beta sequencing and CyTOF to define a peripheral blood immune signature of response to PD-1 blockade in classical Hodgkin lymphoma.

On the study overall, not on this receptor specifically: A significant rise by C4D1 was seen in CD4+ but not CD8+ TCR diversity (p=0.0027 vs p=0.16), with the rise being most apparent in complete responders (p=0.02). Baseline TCR diversity was reported as lower in newly diagnosed patients than in healthy donors, and lower still in relapsed/refractory patients. Lower diversity was seen in patients whose nivolumab began less than 1 year after ASCT, and these patients were left out of later analyses so that immune reconstitution would not confound the results. Among trial patients, those achieving complete response had baseline diversity similar to that of newly diagnosed patients, while diversity was significantly lower in partial responders and progressors. The study was limited to a single clinical trial cohort, and causes of repertoire differences, possibly disease activity or prior therapy, remained undefined.

Between the V and J ends, shortened by 7 bases and 2 bases respectively, the junction contains 15 bases. CDR1 and CDR2 are drawn from the germline V gene: MNHEY, SVGAGI. The CDR3 contains 15 residues, cysteine and phenylalanine counted. Left in the record is the CDR3 DNA by itself, 45 bases read in frame from the first base. The Qiagen DNeasy kit was used to extract genomic DNA from unsorted PBMCs and from the negatively selected CD4+ and CD8+ fractions. Amplification of TCR beta CDR3 regions was done by immunoSEQ multiplex PCR with primers that anneal to V and J segments. A synthetic immune receptor repertoire was used to minimize amplification bias, and any residual bias was removed computationally once sequencing was done. The source study handled its data this way. Repertoire diversity was quantified as the Shannon entropy index using custom Python scripts. Unsorted, CD4+ and CD8+ repertoires were examined separately, except in combined analyses, for which CD4+ and CD8+ sequences were merged in silico. Clonal expansion was defined as a frequency increase of at least 2-fold after treatment compared with C1D1, and clones undetected at baseline were assigned a pseudocount of 0.5. Clones with 0 or 1 copy at C1D1 were defined as singleton clones, while clones with 2 or more copies were defined as non-singleton clones. Clones expanded in unsorted samples were annotated as CD4+, CD8+ or unknown by matching protein sequences in sorted samples from the same patient. Wilcoxon tests on paired samples were used to test diversity changes from C1D1 to C4D1. TCRdb's version of the immuneACCESS table is confined to in-frame rearrangements and falls short of the full clone set. An unresolved V gene accounts for under half of the shortfall where checked; the remainder is of unknown origin. V and J calls and clone size are given by that table; D and trimming were obtained from the DNA. The sample table contains about 46,000 clones; only one count was recorded for around 74% of them. The top ten constitute approximately 12% of the sample.

A remark on this clone: This receptor's antigen is unknown. Per-base qualities were not stored, and no clone one base away is much larger.

The intended sense of this specimen's time point label: cycle 4 day 1 (C4D1), after more than five weeks of nivolumab. All trial patients had relapsed after autologous stem cell transplantation, with cohorts A, B and C differing in prior brentuximab vedotin exposure. The trial cohort comprised more than 55 patients with relapsed/refractory classical Hodgkin lymphoma whose best overall responses were complete response, partial response or progressive disease. Single-agent nivolumab was administered to trial patients in the multi-cohort phase II CheckMate 205 trial. An independent review committee assessed best overall response by applying the 2007 International Working Group response criteria. Trial PBMCs were collected immediately before nivolumab initiation (C1D1) and during therapy at cycle 2 day 1 and cycle 4 day 1. After peripheral blood was drawn into 8 mL Vacutainer Cell Preparation Tubes, PBMCs were isolated by centrifugation and then cryopreserved.

Recombination connected TRBV6-5 to TRBJ2-1; no confident D gene assignment can be made. The sequence derives from a human donor with classical Hodgkin lymphoma. The source material was peripheral blood mononuclear cells (PBMCs), sampled before the fourth cycle of nivolumab. The CDR3 sequence is CASTMIGPAYNEQFF. The nucleotide sequence is TGTGCCAGCACCATGATCGGGCCTGCCTACAATGAGCAGTTCTTC.